This passage covers 25 T cell receptor beta chains from one sample sequenced in a study of blood T cells in healthy people across ages. For the second PCR, which ran for about 7 to 11 cycles, a sample-barcoded 5' primer and a J-beta primer mix were used. TCRdb independently ran MiXCR on the 5' RACE reads; one entry per CDR3 protein. This table has about 730,000 distinct CDR3 sequences, approximately 39% appearing once. Sequencing was carried out using blood. Receptors originate from a woman between 55 and 75 years old in good health.

Ten or more counts support this clonotype. The chain employs TRBV28 and TRBJ2-5; 9 bases match TRBD1. Germline-derived CDR1 and CDR2 are MDHEN and SYDVKM. The CDR3 totals 14 residues. V dropped 8 bases and J dropped 3; count of bases not matched to a gene: 7. CDR3 loop: CASGETGGEETQYF. Here the CDR3 DNA reads TGTGCCAGCGGAGAGACAGGGGGTGAAGAGACCCAGTACTTC. The variable domain in full, completed from reference TRBV28 and TRBJ2-5, reads DVKVTQSSRYLVKRTGEKVFLECVQDMDHENMFWYRQDPGLGLRLIYFSYDVKMKEKGDIPEGYSVSREKKERFSLILESASTNQTSMYLCASGETGGEETQYFGPGTRLLVL.

The chain uses TRBV7-2 and TRBJ1-2, with D hard to call. The germline CDR1 and CDR2 sequences are SGHTA and FQGNSA. The CDR3 spans 14 residues. The ends were cut back, 3 bases at V and 8 bases at J, with 16 bases in the middle. Here the CDR3 DNA reads TGTGCCAGCAGCTTGGGCTCTTCCGGTAACGGCTACACCTTC. This gives the protein CASSLGSSGNGYTF. The full variable domain, completed using reference TRBV7-2 and TRBJ1-2, is GAGVSQSPSNKVTEKGKDVELRCDPISGHTALYWYRQSLGQGLEFLIYFQGNSAPDKSGLPSDRFSAERTGGSVSTLTIQRTQQEDSAVYLCASSLGSSGNGYTFGSGTRLTVV.

This clonotype was seen only a few times. The CDR3 sequence is CASSLVGQGETEAFF. DNA of the CDR3: TGTGCCAGCAGCTTAGTGGGACAGGGGGAAACTGAAGCTTTCTTT. The chain has TRBV11-2 and TRBJ1-1; 11 nucleotides line up with TRBD1. The CDR3 runs 15 residues. Germline-derived CDR1 and CDR2 are SGHAT and FQNNGV. V lost 1 base to trimming and J lost 5 bases; unmatched junction nucleotides: 3.

On this clonotype itself: A much larger clone lies one base from this, so it may be a read error. This chain uses TRBV7-9 with TRBJ1-1; D gene unclear. The CDR3 length is 16 residues. Between the trimmed V and J ends, which lost 5 bases and 1 base, there was a span of 17 bases. Germline values: CDR1 SEHNR, CDR2 FQNEAQ (reference sequence). The CDR3 DNA is TGTGCCAGCAGCCTCGATGTCGGGCAGCAGAACACTGAAGCTTTCTTT. This gives the protein CASSLDVGQQNTEAFF.

On this clonotype: The junction and the germline gene differ at one end; a read error may be behind it. The J gene is TRBJ2-5, the V gene TRBV3-1; 7 bases line up with TRBD2. Looked up from germline, CDR1 is LGHDT and CDR2 is YNNKEL (reference sequence). This CDR3 is 15 amino acids long. The CDR3 sequence is CASRSSGHSGEAQYF. The CDR3 region has the DNA TGCGCCAGCAGATCAAGCGGGCACAGCGGGGAGGCCCAGTACTTC.

The V and J genes are TRBV29-1 and TRBJ1-1; D perhaps matches TRBD1 (6 bases). The CDR3 consists of 18 residues. V lost 4 bases and J lost 0, with 24 bases in between. Germline CDR1 and CDR2: SQVTM and ANQGSEA. The CDR3 here is CSVAPVLFGTPVNTEAFF. The CDR3 DNA is TGCAGCGTTGCGCCCGTACTCTTTGGGACACCCGTGAACACTGAAGCTTTCTTT.

The chain has TRBV5-1 and TRBJ2-1, with 10 bases lining up with TRBD2. Looked up from germline, CDR1 is SGHRS and CDR2 is YFSETQ. The CDR3 length is 16 residues. V shed 4 bases, J shed 7 bases, and the junction held 11 bases outside the gene matches. In DNA, the CDR3 is TGCGCCAGCAGCGAGACGGTCAGCGGGAGGGCTAATGAGCAGTTCTTC. Its translation: CASSETVSGRANEQFF.

This clonotype showed up just a few times. This rearrangement joins TRBV20-1 to TRBJ1-2; D is uncertain. The V and J ends lost 3 bases and 0 bases respectively, with 2 bases between them. CDR3 size: 11 residues. Germline assignment: CDR1 DFQATT and CDR2 SNEGSKA (reference sequence). The CDR3 sequence is CSARPNYGYTF. CDR3 nucleotides: TGCAGTGCTAGGCCTAACTATGGCTACACCTTC.

This clonotype was seen a handful of times. The chain combines TRBV10-3 with TRBJ2-3, with D unresolved. With 3 bases removed from V and 1 base from J, the gap between germline ends came to 11 bases. CDR1 is ENHRY, CDR2 SYGVKD, per germline. CDR3 length: 15 amino acids. CDR3 nucleotide sequence: TGTGCCATCAGTGACAAATTCGACGGCACAGATACGCAGTATTTT. Amino acids: CAISDKFDGTDTQYF.

As concerns this clonotype: A much larger clone differs by one base, so this may be a read error. This chain joins TRBV6-2 or TRBV6-3 and TRBJ2-4, with 10 bases identical to TRBD2. Germline loops: CDR1 MNHEY, CDR2 SVGEGT. J was trimmed by 8 bases and V by 8 bases; bases with no gene match: 6. This CDR3 spans 13 amino acids. CDR3 in DNA: TGTGCCAGCCTGACTAGCGGGTCGCACATTCAGTACTTC. It specifies CASLTSGSHIQYF.

This clonotype was seen a few times. V gene TRBV3-1 combines with J gene TRBJ2-7; 10 bases agree with TRBD2. CDR1 and CDR2 from the germline V gene are LGHDT and YNNKEL (reference sequence). The CDR3 extends over 14 amino acids. The trim removed 4 bases at V and 5 bases at J, leaving 5 bases unmatched. This CDR3 is CASSLSAGGHEQYF. The CDR3 DNA is TGTGCCAGCAGCCTATCAGCGGGGGGGCACGAGCAGTACTTC.

V is TRBV23-1 and J is TRBJ1-3; 9 bases are a match to TRBD1. TRBV23-1 carries the ORF label, with uncertain function. The J segment lost 8 bases and the V segment lost 6 bases, leaving 17 bases of the junction unmatched. This CDR3 is 17 amino acids long. In nucleotides, the CDR3 is TGCGCCAGCAGCCGATCCGGGACAGGGACGCACAGGGACACCATATATTTT. Translation: CASSRSGTGTHRDTIYF.

This clonotype has just a few counts. The V gene is TRBV12-3 or TRBV12-4, the J gene TRBJ1-2; D gene ambiguous. CDR3 length equals 13 residues. Deletions cut 3 bases from V and 8 bases from J, with 13 bases between. CDR3 residues: CASSFSLGSGYTF. In DNA form, the CDR3 reads TGTGCCAGCAGTTTTTCCCTCGGGTCGGGCTACACCTTC.

CDR3 sequence: CASSLIGSPTDTQYF. The CDR3 DNA reads TGTGCCAGCAGCTTGATCGGGTCCCCCACAGATACGCAGTATTTT. The V and J genes are TRBV7-2 and TRBJ2-3, with D unresolved. The germline V gene has CDR1 SGHTA and CDR2 FQGNSA. The CDR3 is 15 amino acids. Trimming removed 3 bases at V and 2 bases at J, with 12 bases between.

This clonotype was picked up one time. This chain uses TRBV3-1 with TRBJ2-1, with D perhaps TRBD1 (5 bases). Germline assignment: CDR1 LGHDT and CDR2 YNNKEL (reference sequence). The CDR3 consists of 15 residues. V lost 0 bases and J 8 bases, leaving 14 bases between the germline ends. The CDR3 DNA follows: TGTGCCAGCAGCCAAGATTGGGCAGGGATGGATGAGCAGTTCTTC. As protein: CASSQDWAGMDEQFF.

To note about this clonotype: One junction end disagrees with the germline gene, perhaps due to a read error. The chain employs TRBV4-1 and TRBJ2-7; perhaps TRBD2 as D (5 bases). The CDR3 has 15 amino acids. Germline V CDR1 and CDR2: MGHRA, YSYEKL. The CDR3 DNA is TGCGCCAGCAGCCGGAAAAAAATAGGAGTCGCCTCGCGGGACTTC. Translation: CASSRKKIGVASRDF.

In its sample, this clonotype was seen a few times. J is TRBJ2-2 and V is TRBV5-1, with TRBD2 as a possible D gene (5 bases). The germline V and J ends were trimmed by 4 bases and 4 bases, with 8 bases remaining between them. This CDR3 comprises 13 residues. Germline CDR1 is SGHRS and CDR2 is YFSETQ. Here the CDR3 DNA reads TGCGCCAGCAGCCGTGGACTCACCGGGGAGCTGTTTTTT. Residues: CASSRGLTGELFF.

As for this clonotype: A much larger clone differs by one base, so this may be a read error. The genes are TRBV14 and TRBJ1-4; 10 bases align to TRBD1. Looked up from germline, CDR1 is SGHDN and CDR2 is FVKESK. The CDR3 runs 15 residues. This chain's CDR3 is CAGSRRQGAGEKLFF. The CDR3 nucleotides read TGTGCCGGCAGCCGACGACAGGGGGCTGGTGAAAAACTGTTTTTT.

The chain combines TRBV27 with TRBJ2-7; 7 bases line up with TRBD2. The CDR3 is 16 amino acids. CDR1 and CDR2 (germline): MNHEY, SMNVEV (reference sequence). The junction had 13 bases not matched to a gene; V was cut back by 5 bases and J by 3 bases. CDR3 sequence (DNA): TGTGCCAGCAGTGGTAGGAGCGGGGCGTTGCGCTACGAGCAGTACTTC. Protein sequence: CASSGRSGALRYEQYF.

The chain couples TRBV6-1 to TRBJ2-3; the match to TRBD1 covers 10 bases. The V segment lost 3 bases and the J segment 4 bases; nucleotides outside the gene matches: 10. From germline, CDR1 is MNHNS and CDR2 SASEGT. The CDR3 is made up of 17 amino acids. The CDR3 DNA reads TGTGCCAGCAGTGATGGGTTCTCCGGGACAGGGGCAGATACGCAGTATTTT. Translation: CASSDGFSGTGADTQYF.

The chain carries TRBV5-1 and TRBJ2-7; 10 bases map to TRBD2. CDR1 and CDR2 (germline): SGHRS, YFSETQ. CDR3 length: 15 residues. Unmatched junction bases numbered 6, after V lost 4 bases and J lost 2 bases. The DNA for the CDR3 is TGCGCCAGCAGCGCTGGGACTAGCGAGACCTACGAGCAGTACTTC. It yields the protein CASSAGTSETYEQYF.

This clonotype turned up a few times. This chain's CDR3 is CSAREQGIAGEQYF. As DNA, the CDR3 is TGCAGTGCTAGGGAGCAGGGGATAGCGGGCGAGCAGTACTTC. This chain uses TRBV20-1 with TRBJ2-7; tentatively, D is TRBD2 (7 bases). Trimming removed 3 bases from V and 6 bases from J, with 18 bases in between. Germline CDR1 is DFQATT and CDR2 is SNEGSKA (reference sequence). This CDR3 has 14 residues.

The V call is TRBV2, the J call TRBJ1-1; 7 bases align to TRBD1. The CDR3 extends over 13 amino acids. V lost 6 bases and J lost 7; bases outside the gene matches: 8. Germline assignment: CDR1 SNHLY and CDR2 FYNNEI. As DNA, the CDR3 is TGTGCCAGCAGCCCACAGGGGAAGGATGAAGCTTTCTTT. Its translation: CASSPQGKDEAFF.

This clonotype showed up just a few times. This sequence joins TRBV10-3 and TRBJ2-1, with D possibly matching TRBD2 (5 bases). The V end lost 0 bases, the J end lost 2 bases, and 14 bases lay between the germline ends. This CDR3 has 17 residues. Germline CDR1 and CDR2: ENHRY and SYGVKD. As DNA, the CDR3 is TGTGCCATCAGTGAGTCGATTCCTATCGGGGCCTACAATGAGCAGTTCTTC. Its protein is CAISESIPIGAYNEQFF.

The rearrangement links TRBV7-9 to TRBJ2-6, with D unclear. The CDR3 has 13 residues. Germline-derived CDR1 and CDR2 are SEHNR and FQNEAQ (reference sequence). The V end lost 9 bases, the J end lost 0 bases, and 6 bases lay between the germline ends. As DNA, the CDR3 is TGTGCCAGGGCTCCCTCTGGGGCCAACGTCCTGACTTTC. Translated: CARAPSGANVLTF.